The sequence of this T cell receptor (beta chain) was determined in a study of OX40 agonist ivuxolimab in advanced cancers. Generated by immunoSEQ multiplex PCR, the TCRdb table keeps only in-frame clones and is missing some. The data show around 62,000 clones, 70% to 90% seen once. Trimming removed 8 bases from V and 4 bases from J; junction bases left unmatched: 5. In germline, CDR1 is SEHNR, CDR2 FQNEAQ (reference sequence). The CDR3 loop spans 14 amino acids. The source is an adult with an advanced solid tumor such as melanoma, head and neck, liver or kidney cancer. The chain joins TRBV7-9 to TRBJ2-6, with 7 bases aligning to TRBD2. Sequencing used CD4+ or CD8+ T cells sorted from blood, obtained in a trial of the OX40 agonist ivuxolimab. As DNA, the CDR3 is TGTGCCAGCCGTGGGAGGGACGGGGCCAACGTCCTGACTTTC. Translating gives CASRGRDGANVLTF. The entire variable domain, with the rest obtained from reference TRBV7-9 and TRBJ2-6, is as follows: DTGVSQNPRHKITKRGQNVTFRCDPISEHNRLYWYRQTLGQGPEFLTYFQNEAQLEKSRLLSDRFSAERPKGSFSTLEIQRTEQGDSAMYLCASRGRDGANVLTFGAGSRLTVL.